This TCR beta chain was recovered during a study of beta chain features in type 1 diabetes. Findings and limits, study-wide: Type 1 diabetes patients had TCRB CDR3s that were shorter (moderately but significantly so) in all four CD4+ subsets.

Germline CDR1 is SGHDT and CDR2 is YYEEEE. Germline trimming cut 3 bases from V and 3 bases from J; bases unmatched to any gene: 0. The CDR3 is 13 amino acids. This clone occurred once. What it binds is unknown. The authors reverse transcribed all of the isolated RNA, so sequencing captured expressed TCRB transcripts. Naive, central memory and regulatory T cell samples came to a mean of roughly 4 million reads. Some clones are missing from TCRdb's copy, which holds only in-frame ones; the method was immunoSEQ multiplex PCR. This repertoire shows around 160,000 clones, around 63% found once; its top ten account for around 0.08%.

Sequencing was done on a sample of naive CD4+ T cells from blood. The source is a man between 25 and 39 years old with type 1 diabetes. The V gene is TRBV5-6, the J gene TRBJ2-5, with 9 bases fitting TRBD1. CDR3 sequence (DNA): TGTGCCAGCAGCTGGACAGGGGAAGAGACCCAGTACTTC. Protein sequence: CASSWTGEETQYF.